This TCR beta chain emerged from a study of blood T cell repertoires in COVID-19. Overall study context: Specimens from acute and convalescent COVID-19 originated in the United States, Italy and Spain. Sources were T cells, B-cell-depleted T cells, or PBMCs; the material itself was cDNA or gDNA.

TCRdb keeps only in-frame clones here, not all; method: immunoSEQ multiplex PCR. Of fewer than 450,000 clones detected, 88% appear once; the ten largest clones hold roughly 2%. The CDR3 loop spans 13 amino acids. Germline CDR1 KGHDR, CDR2 SFDVKD. With 7 bases clipped from V and 2 bases from J, the junction kept 1 base outside the gene matches. Residents of approximately 25 US areas, aged roughly 18 to 89 years, made up the participants. Sequencing was carried out using PBMCs or T cells enriched from blood (not recorded which). J is TRBJ1-3 and V is TRBV24-1; 7 nucleotides match TRBD1. This clonotype originated in a woman in her 40s with acute COVID-19. CDR3 region: CATRTGTGNTIYF. CDR3 coding DNA: TGTGCCACCAGGACAGGGACTGGAAACACCATATATTTT.